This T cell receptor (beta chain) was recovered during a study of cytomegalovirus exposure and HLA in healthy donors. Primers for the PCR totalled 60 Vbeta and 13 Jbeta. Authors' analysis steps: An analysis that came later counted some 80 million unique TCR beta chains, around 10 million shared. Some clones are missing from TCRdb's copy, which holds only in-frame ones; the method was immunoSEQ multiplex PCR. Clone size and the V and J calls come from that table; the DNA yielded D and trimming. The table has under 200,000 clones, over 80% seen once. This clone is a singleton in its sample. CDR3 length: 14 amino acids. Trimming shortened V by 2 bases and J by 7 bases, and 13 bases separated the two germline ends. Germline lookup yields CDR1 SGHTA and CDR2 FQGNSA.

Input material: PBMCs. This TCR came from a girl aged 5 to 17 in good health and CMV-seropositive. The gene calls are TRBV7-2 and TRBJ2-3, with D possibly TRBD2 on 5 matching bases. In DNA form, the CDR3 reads TGTGCCAGCAGCTTAACGGGATCAACCCATACGCAGTATTTT. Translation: CASSLTGSTHTQYF.